This T cell receptor (beta chain) was observed in a study of T cell responses to AZD1222 COVID-19 vaccine (dated by TCRdb to the early 2020s). About the full investigation: Because spike-specific TCR depth and breadth did not differ between the two schedules, AZD1222 recipients who got a second dose at roughly 4 weeks were pooled with those who got a second dose at roughly 12 weeks. A total of 233 trial participants underwent TCR sequencing, of whom around 200 received two doses of AZD1222 and around 25 received two doses of the MenACWY control vaccine. Trial participants were enrolled by age into 18-55, 56-69 and 70-plus year subgroups, with roughly 160, 29 and 62 TCR-sequenced participants respectively.

The time point label here, explained by the study, means: baseline before first vaccination. Samples from vaccinated people were obtained from the UK trials COV001 and COV002, which included a single-blind randomized controlled phase 2/3 trial of AZD1222 (ChAdOx1 nCoV-19) in healthy adults. For TCRbeta chain sequencing, PBMC samples from trial participants were taken at day 0 and at day 28 after the second dose. Via the germline V gene, CDR1 is ENHRY and CDR2 SYGVKD. V loses 3 bases of germline sequence and J loses 1 base, and the interval between the two ends is 12 bases. The CDR3 spans 15 residues, from the cysteine through the phenylalanine. The retained sequence is limited to the CDR3, 45 bases, with the frame set at the first base. Results and caveats for the whole study, not just this receptor: Conclusions about previously exposed vaccinees are limited because only five to seven AZD1222 recipients were SARS-CoV-2 seropositive at baseline. CD4 TCRs associated with the vaccine covered the entire spike protein, and the dominant responses were in regions 160-218 and 743-854. Nearly half of unique spike-specific TCRs reportedly recognized epitopes outside regions mutated in the B.1.351 and B.1.1.7 variants. Participants were mostly white British, with more females than males. The authors suggested clonal diversity may have been underestimated. The 56-69-year group was small, and its depth increase did not reach significance, likely because of low power. Spike-specific TCR breadth and depth rose significantly after two AZD1222 doses compared with day 0 and with MenACWY recipients. Because no samples from the day 14 peak response were available, repertoires could be characterized only after the peak T cell response.

In the case of this clone: Its cognate antigen has yet to be identified. No base-level quality is on record; no much larger clone is a single base apart.

The CDR3 regions of human TCRbeta chains were subjected to immunosequencing. The study's own analysis went as follows. Repertoire TCRs were checked for matches against a reference library of SARS-CoV-2-specific TCRs that had been generated using the MIRA antigen-specificity platform. Breadth was defined as the fraction of unique TCRs that were SARS-CoV-2-associated. Depth was defined as the fraction of total T cells that were SARS-CoV-2-associated. Using the MIRA data, each spike-specific TCR was assigned both to the spike region to which the TCR was reactive and to a CD4 or CD8 class. Log10-transformed breadth and depth values were compared by one-way ANOVA with Sidak's multiple comparisons tests. The immuneACCESS repertoire file appears here via TCRdb, limited to in-frame rearrangements. These files lack a portion of the clones; in checked studies, under half of the deficit traces to unresolved V genes, and the cause of the others is not known. From that table come the V and J calls and clone size; the DNA was used to work out D and trimming. The sample table lists more than 95,000 clones, 90% to 95% of them with a count of one. The leading ten clones occupy 2.5% to 3% of the sample.

The sequences come from peripheral blood, collected on day 0 of AZD1222 vaccination. The chain links TRBV10-3 with TRBJ1-1; TRBD1 might be the D gene, on 5 matching bases. The sequence came from an adult in good health. The DNA is TGTGCCATCAGTGACCCCGGACACCCGAACACTGAAGCTTTCTTT. It translates as CAISDPGHPNTEAFF.